Only a few counts were recorded for the clone carrying this T cell receptor (beta chain). Method: immunoSEQ multiplex PCR; TCRdb's copy keeps in-frame clones and lacks some. This sample has fewer than 250,000 clones, with just under 85% found just once. These data belong to a study of blood T cell repertoires in COVID-19. The sample taken for sequencing was peripheral blood. The receptor was derived from a woman in her sixties or seventies with active or convalescent COVID-19.

The CDR3: CASSFSGSTDTQYF. CDR3 in DNA: TGTGCCAGCAGCTTTAGCGGCAGCACAGATACGCAGTATTTT. V is TRBV5-6 and J is TRBJ2-3; D may be TRBD2 (6 bases). Trimming left V 2 bases short and J 0 bases short, with 7 bases between. Germline V lookup: CDR1 SGHDT, CDR2 YYEEEE. This CDR3 is built from 14 residues. Full variable domain (rest looked up from reference TRBV5-6 and TRBJ2-3): DAGVTQSPTHLIKTRGQQVTLRCSPKSGHDTVSWYQQALGQGPQFIFQYYEEEERQRGNFPDRFSGHQFPNYSSELNVNALLLGDSALYLCASSFSGSTDTQYFGPGTRLTVL.